These T cell receptor beta chains were read from a single sample in a study of cytomegalovirus exposure and HLA in healthy donors. Clones were read by immunoSEQ multiplex PCR, and TCRdb kept only the in-frame ones, dropping some. The sample consists of approximately 150,000 clones, 86% of them appearing once. Sequences were obtained from PBMCs. Every receptor here comes from a young man in good health and CMV-seropositive. CDR3s include the opening cysteine and the closing phenylalanine or tryptophan. A D gene is named only where the DNA matches it firmly.

cdr3_length j_call v_call d_call cdr3_nt cdr3_aa
12 TRBJ2-3 TRBV5-6 - TGTGCCAGCAGCTTTATCACAGATACGCAGTATTTT CASSFITDTQYF
17 TRBJ2-6 TRBV6-4 TRBD1 TGTGCCAGCAGTCGGGGACCAGGGGGTGCTGGGGCCAACGTCCTGACTTTC CASSRGPGGAGANVLTF
13 TRBJ2-7 TRBV28 TRBD2 TGTGCCAGCAGTTATCCTAGCGGTAACGAGCAGTACTTC CASSYPSGNEQYF
15 TRBJ1-2 TRBV18 - TGTGCCAGCTCACCCTCGGAACAGGGAAGTTATGGCTACACCTTC CASSPSEQGSYGYTF
15 TRBJ2-2 TRBV2 TRBD1 TGTGCCAGCTTTGCGGGACAGGCTAACACCGGGGAGCTGTTTTTT CASFAGQANTGELFF
11 TRBJ2-5 TRBV6-5 - TGTGCCAGTGCAAGGGGGGAGACCCAGTACTTC CASARGETQYF
14 TRBJ1-5 TRBV6-5 - TGTGCCAGCAGACCGACGGGTAGCAATCAGCCCCAGCATTTT CASRPTGSNQPQHF
16 TRBJ2-1 TRBV4-2 - TGTGCCAGCAGCCAAGATGGGGCTAGCGCCAACAATGAGCAGTTCTTC CASSQDGASANNEQFF
14 TRBJ2-7 TRBV7-2 - TGTGCCAGCAGCCCTCCGGCGGGGTATTACGAGCAGTACTTC CASSPPAGYYEQYF
16 TRBJ2-7 TRBV5-3 - TGTGCCAGAAGCTCCAGGCACAGCGTCAGGGACTACGAGCAGTACTTC CARSSRHSVRDYEQYF
16 TRBJ1-3 TRBV5-4 - TGTGCCAGCAGCTTGAATCAGGGCTTCTCTGGAAACACCATATATTTT CASSLNQGFSGNTIYF
13 TRBJ2-7 TRBV7-9 - TGTGCCAGCAGCCCCCCGTTGTCCTACGAGCAGTACTTC CASSPPLSYEQYF
13 TRBJ1-1 TRBV27 TRBD1 TGTGCCAGCAGTGATCGGACAGGGCAAGAAGCTTTCTTT CASSDRTGQEAFF
13 TRBJ2-3 TRBV28 - TGTGCCAGCAGTCCTAGAGAAACAGATACGCAGTATTTT CASSPRETDTQYF
14 TRBJ2-7 TRBV5-1 TRBD1 TGCGCCAGCAGGGGCGGACAGGGCAACATCGAGCAGTACTTC CASRGGQGNIEQYF